This entry lists 25 T cell receptor beta chains sequenced from one sample in a study of T cells after yellow fever vaccination. TCRdb re-analysed the 5' RACE reads in MiXCR, keeping a single row per CDR3 protein. The sample has approximately 340,000 distinct CDR3 sequences; about 8.7% are singletons. This specimen consisted of PBMCs, obtained on the day of the first yellow fever vaccination. The receptors shown here come from a man younger than 30 who received the YFV17D yellow fever vaccine.

The V gene is TRBV20-1, the J gene TRBJ2-5; D perhaps matches TRBD2 (6 bases). This CDR3 has 14 residues. Between the trimmed V and J ends, which lost 4 bases and 5 bases, there was a span of 17 bases. CDR1 is DFQATT, CDR2 SNEGSKA, per germline (reference sequence). CDR3 bases: TGCAGTGCTATTAACGACGGGAGTAGGGAGACCCAGTACTTC. Amino acids: CSAINDGSRETQYF.

V is TRBV5-1 and J is TRBJ1-2, with 7 bases aligning to TRBD1. CDR1 SGHRS and CDR2 YFSETQ come from the germline V gene. This CDR3 is built from 15 residues. V lost 2 bases, J lost 0 bases, and 4 bases stayed unmatched. The CDR3 region is CASSLGQVANYGYTF. The CDR3 DNA reads TGCGCCAGCAGCTTAGGACAGGTAGCTAACTATGGCTACACCTTC.

The chain links TRBV10-2 to TRBJ1-5; D call uncertain. V lost 4 bases to trimming and J lost 4 bases, with 11 bases between them. The CDR3 length is 14 residues. The germline CDR1 and CDR2 sequences are WSHSY and SAAADI. The CDR3 region is CASSGNSLNQPQHF. The DNA for the CDR3 is TGCGCCAGCAGTGGAAACAGTTTGAATCAGCCCCAGCATTTT.

V gene TRBV10-3 combines with J gene TRBJ1-2, with a tentative D call TRBD1 (6 bases). V lost 10 bases, J lost 3 bases, and 12 bases lay in between. The CDR3 is 12 residues long. From germline, CDR1 is ENHRY and CDR2 SYGVKD. The DNA for the CDR3 is TGTGCCACGGGCGCAGGGGACTATGGCTACACCTTC. Amino acids: CATGAGDYGYTF.

Turning to this clonotype: One end of the junction is discordant with germline, which a read error may explain. The chain has TRBV7-2 and TRBJ1-2; D is perhaps TRBD1 (5 bases). Germline V CDR1 and CDR2: SGHTA, FQGNSA. The CDR3 spans 16 residues. In nucleotides, the CDR3 is TGTGCCAGCAGCTTAGGGGGGGTGCTAAGGAGCTATAGCTACACCTTC. Its protein is CASSLGGVLRSYSYTF.

A few counts support this clonotype. This chain's CDR3 is CSAKVGTSPNTQYF. The CDR3, as DNA: TGCAGTGCTAAAGTGGGGACTAGCCCGAATACGCAGTATTTT. The gene calls are TRBV20-1 and TRBJ2-3, with 9 nucleotides matching TRBD2. There are 14 residues in the CDR3. The germline gives CDR1 DFQATT, CDR2 SNEGSKA (reference sequence). The J segment lost 7 bases and the V segment lost 4 bases, leaving 9 bases of the junction unmatched.

This clonotype was observed a few times. The chain links TRBV12-3 or TRBV12-4 to TRBJ1-2, with TRBD1 matching 7 bases. The CDR3 is made up of 14 amino acids. Trimming cost V 0 bases and J 8 bases; bases outside gene matches: 6. The CDR3 loop is CASSLAGDRDGYTF. CDR3 DNA: TGTGCCAGCAGTTTAGCGGGTGACAGGGACGGCTACACCTTC.

This clonotype was observed a handful of times. The chain has TRBV5-4 and TRBJ2-1; D is perhaps TRBD2 (5 bases). The V end lost 0 bases, the J end lost 12 bases, and 10 bases lay between the germline ends. This CDR3 contains 12 residues. CDR1 SGHNT and CDR2 YYREEE come from the germline V gene (reference sequence). CDR3 nucleotide sequence: TGTGCCAGCAGCTTGGGGGAGCGTAGGCAGTTCTTC. It yields the protein CASSLGERRQFF.

This clonotype has more than one count but fewer than ten. The V call is TRBV12-3 or TRBV12-4, the J call TRBJ1-5, with a possible D match to TRBD1 (6 bases). With 3 bases removed from V and 11 bases from J, the gap between germline ends came to 11 bases. This CDR3 is 12 amino acids long. CDR3 nucleotide sequence: TGTGCCAGCAGTTTTACAGGGTCGTCCCAGCATTTT. It specifies CASSFTGSSQHF.

Comments on this clonotype: The final CDR3 position lacks the conserved phenylalanine or tryptophan, pointing to a likely read error. V and J are TRBV7-6 and TRBJ2-7; D remains unclear. Germline CDR1 is SGHVS and CDR2 is FNYEAQ. V gave up 5 bases and J gave up 0 bases, with 17 bases separating them. This CDR3 is 16 amino acids long. CDR3 amino acids: CASSRRSNPLSYEQYL. As DNA, the CDR3 is TGTGCCAGCAGCCGACGTTCCAACCCGCTCTCCTACGAGCAGTACCTC.

The J gene is TRBJ2-1, the V gene TRBV18; a possible D gene is TRBD1 (6 bases). Between the trimmed V and J ends, which lost 0 bases and 4 bases, there was a span of 13 bases. Germline values: CDR1 KGHSH, CDR2 LQKENI. CDR3 length equals 16 residues. CDR3 amino acids: CASSPPVPGAYNEQFF. The CDR3 coding sequence is TGTGCCAGCTCACCACCGGTCCCAGGGGCGTACAATGAGCAGTTCTTC.

V usage is TRBV7-3 and J usage is TRBJ2-1; the D gene is possibly TRBD2 (6 bases). Between the trimmed V and J ends, which lost 5 bases and 6 bases, there was a span of 11 bases. CDR3 length: 13 amino acids. CDR1 is SGHTA, CDR2 FQGTGA, per germline. For the CDR3, the DNA is TGTGCCAGCAGCGCCTGGGGGGTCAATGAGCAGTTCTTC. Its translation: CASSAWGVNEQFF.

V gene TRBV2 combines with J gene TRBJ1-5, with D unclear. From germline, CDR1 is SNHLY and CDR2 FYNNEI. Trimming took 3 bases from V and 5 from J, leaving 5 bases between them. The CDR3 extends over 12 amino acids. The CDR3 sequence is CASSDGYQPQHF. The CDR3 DNA reads TGTGCCAGCAGTGACGGGTATCAGCCCCAGCATTTT.

This clonotype was seen repeatedly, ten times or more. Mismatch with germline at one junction end may stem from a read error. V usage is TRBV7-7 and J usage is TRBJ1-1; D not certain. The CDR3 extends over 13 amino acids. Per the germline V gene, CDR1 is SSHAT and CDR2 is FNYEAQ (reference sequence). CDR3 region: CASSLSVDTEAFF. For the CDR3, the DNA is TGTGCTAGCAGCTTAAGCGTCGACACTGAAGCTTTCTTT.

The sample holds a few counts of this clonotype. The chain uses TRBV5-6 and TRBJ1-1; D gene ambiguous. Trimming took 4 bases from V and 2 from J, leaving 12 bases between them. Germline V gene sequence: CDR1 SGHDT, CDR2 YYEEEE. There are 14 residues in the CDR3. Here the CDR3 DNA reads TGTGCCAGCAGCCCCGTGGCGGAAAACACTGAAGCTTTCTTT. As protein: CASSPVAENTEAFF. Full variable domain (outside the CDR3, taken from reference TRBV5-6 and TRBJ1-1): DAGVTQSPTHLIKTRGQQVTLRCSPKSGHDTVSWYQQALGQGPQFIFQYYEEEERQRGNFPDRFSGHQFPNYSSELNVNALLLGDSALYLCASSPVAENTEAFFGQGTRLTVV.

The CDR3 sequence: CASSLVWGSDTQYF. The CDR3 nucleotides are TGTGCCAGCAGCTTGGTGTGGGGGTCAGATACGCAGTATTTT. V gene TRBV5-6 combines with J gene TRBJ2-3, with D tentatively TRBD1 or TRBD2 (5 bases each). This CDR3 region has 14 residues. Germline CDR1 SGHDT, CDR2 YYEEEE. Trimming cost V 0 bases and J 4 bases, with 9 bases left between them. Filled out from reference TRBV5-6 and TRBJ2-3, the complete variable domain reads DAGVTQSPTHLIKTRGQQVTLRCSPKSGHDTVSWYQQALGQGPQFIFQYYEEEERQRGNFPDRFSGHQFPNYSSELNVNALLLGDSALYLCASSLVWGSDTQYFGPGTRLTVL.

The rearrangement links TRBV4-2 to TRBJ2-3; D may be TRBD2 (5 bases). The length of the CDR3 is 17 residues. CDR1 and CDR2 (germline): LGHNA, YNFKEQ. Trimming took off 0 bases at V and 4 bases at J, with 17 bases between the two ends. Here the CDR3 reads CASSQEPAIPEADTQYF. CDR3 sequence (DNA): TGTGCCAGCAGCCAAGAACCTGCTATCCCGGAGGCAGATACGCAGTATTTT.

The chain has TRBV6-1 and TRBJ2-2; D is undetermined. Germline lookup yields CDR1 MNHNS and CDR2 SASEGT. The CDR3 length is 14 residues. The V gene lost 5 bases and the J gene lost 4 bases, with 11 bases spanning the gap. This CDR3 is CASSLSQGTGELFF. CDR3 DNA sequence: TGTGCCAGCAGTCTAAGTCAAGGCACCGGGGAGCTGTTTTTT.

The chain employs TRBV4-3 and TRBJ2-7; TRBD2 is a possible D gene (7 bases). The ends were cut back, 4 bases at V and 7 bases at J, with 23 bases in the middle. The CDR3 has 16 residues. In germline, CDR1 is LGHNA, CDR2 YSLEER. CDR3 DNA: TGCGCCAGCAGCCGTTCAAGGGGGAGGGGAAGTCGGGAGCAGTACTTC. It specifies CASSRSRGRGSREQYF.

Many counts were recorded for this clonotype. The chain recombines TRBV4-3 with TRBJ1-2, with D perhaps TRBD1 (5 bases). Germline CDR1 and CDR2: LGHNA and YSLEER. V was pared by 6 bases and J by 8 bases, with 22 bases between. CDR3 size: 15 residues. This CDR3 is CASSEDGGALNGYTF. Written as DNA, the CDR3 is TGCGCCAGCAGTGAAGACGGTGGGGCTTTAAACGGCTACACCTTC.

This sequence joins TRBV25-1 and TRBJ2-7; 7 bases match TRBD1. Looked up from germline, CDR1 is MGHDK and CDR2 is SYGVNS. The CDR3 totals 13 residues. The V gene end was trimmed by 4 bases and the J gene end by 2 bases; junction bases not matched to a gene: 2. CDR3: CASSATGTYEQYF. The CDR3 DNA is TGTGCCAGCAGTGCGACAGGGACCTACGAGCAGTACTTC.

The chain recombines TRBV7-3 with TRBJ1-6; D gene ambiguous. Deletions cut 5 bases from V and 10 bases from J, with 12 bases between. There are 13 residues in the CDR3. From germline, CDR1 is SGHTA and CDR2 FQGTGA. CDR3 protein: CASSSEQQSPLHF. The DNA for the CDR3 is TGTGCCAGCAGCAGCGAACAACAATCACCCCTCCACTTT.

This chain joins TRBV10-3 and TRBJ2-1; possible D gene TRBD1, 6 bases. V dropped 7 bases and J dropped 7 bases, with 11 bases sitting between them. Germline V CDR1 and CDR2: ENHRY, SYGVKD. The CDR3 runs to 12 residues. The CDR3 loop is CAITSTGNEQFF. DNA for the CDR3: TGTGCCATCACTAGCACAGGGAATGAGCAGTTCTTC.

This clonotype was counted a few times. The chain has TRBV7-9 and TRBJ2-3, with 7 bases lining up with TRBD1. There are 17 residues in the CDR3. The trim removed 5 bases at V and 1 base at J, leaving 12 bases unmatched. Germline V CDR1 and CDR2: SEHNR, FQNEAQ (reference sequence). CDR3 residues: CASSDRLQGTGTDTQYF. DNA for the CDR3: TGTGCCAGCAGCGATCGGCTACAGGGGACCGGCACAGATACGCAGTATTTT. Variable domain in full (rest from reference TRBV7-9 and TRBJ2-3): DTGVSQNPRHKITKRGQNVTFRCDPISEHNRLYWYRQTLGQGPEFLTYFQNEAQLEKSRLLSDRFSAERPKGSFSTLEIQRTEQGDSAMYLCASSDRLQGTGTDTQYFGPGTRLTVL.

The sample holds a few counts of this clonotype. The genes are TRBV7-2 and TRBJ1-5, with D perhaps matching TRBD1 (5 bases). Per germline, CDR1 SGHTA and CDR2 FQGNSA. This CDR3 has 15 residues. Trimming removed 3 bases at V and 6 bases at J, with 15 bases between. CDR3 sequence (DNA): TGTGCCAGCAGCTTTAGCCAGGGTAGTGGTCAGCCCCAGCATTTT. Protein: CASSFSQGSGQPQHF.